This T cell receptor (beta chain) is from a study of T cells in Graves' hyperthyroidism and ophthalmopathy. V gave up 5 bases and J gave up 5 bases; unmatched junction bases: 4. Germline-derived CDR1 and CDR2 are MDHEN and SYDVKM. This CDR3 has 14 amino acids. Using RNA transcripts as the source, TCR beta CDR3 regions were amplified. The TCR CDR3 was amplified in a first-round RT-PCR using the HTBI primer set. TCRdb processed the multiplex PCR reads anew with MiXCR; each CDR3 protein has one entry. The table records approximately 560,000 distinct CDR3 sequences, roughly 14% of them present only once. Pregnant or lactating patients were excluded, as were those with uncontrolled infection or other autoimmune disease. Used for diagnoses were clinical symptoms, serum thyroxine and TRAb, thyroid ultrasound and orbital computed tomography. In its sample, this clonotype was seen many times.

This clonotype was sampled from a woman aged 25 to 39 with Graves' hyperthyroidism. The rearrangement joins TRBV28 to TRBJ2-3; 10 bases are a match to TRBD2. Input material: blood. CDR3 region: CASSTLAGVDTQYF. The CDR3 nucleotides are TGTGCCAGCAGTACCCTAGCGGGAGTAGATACGCAGTATTTT. Full variable domain (rest looked up from reference TRBV28 and TRBJ2-3): DVKVTQSSRYLVKRTGEKVFLECVQDMDHENMFWYRQDPGLGLRLIYFSYDVKMKEKGDIPEGYSVSREKKERFSLILESASTNQTSMYLCASSTLAGVDTQYFGPGTRLTVL.